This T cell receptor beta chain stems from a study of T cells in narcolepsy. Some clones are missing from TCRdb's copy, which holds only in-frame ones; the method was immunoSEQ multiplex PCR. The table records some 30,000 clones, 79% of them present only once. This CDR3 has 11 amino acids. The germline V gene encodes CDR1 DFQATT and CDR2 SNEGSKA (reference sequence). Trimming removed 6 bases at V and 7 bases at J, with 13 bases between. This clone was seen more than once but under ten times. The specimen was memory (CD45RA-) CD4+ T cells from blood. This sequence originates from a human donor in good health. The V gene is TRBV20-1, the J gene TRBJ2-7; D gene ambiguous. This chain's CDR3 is CSAPFTYEQYF. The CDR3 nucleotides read TGCAGTGCACCGTTCACGTATGAGCAGTACTTC.